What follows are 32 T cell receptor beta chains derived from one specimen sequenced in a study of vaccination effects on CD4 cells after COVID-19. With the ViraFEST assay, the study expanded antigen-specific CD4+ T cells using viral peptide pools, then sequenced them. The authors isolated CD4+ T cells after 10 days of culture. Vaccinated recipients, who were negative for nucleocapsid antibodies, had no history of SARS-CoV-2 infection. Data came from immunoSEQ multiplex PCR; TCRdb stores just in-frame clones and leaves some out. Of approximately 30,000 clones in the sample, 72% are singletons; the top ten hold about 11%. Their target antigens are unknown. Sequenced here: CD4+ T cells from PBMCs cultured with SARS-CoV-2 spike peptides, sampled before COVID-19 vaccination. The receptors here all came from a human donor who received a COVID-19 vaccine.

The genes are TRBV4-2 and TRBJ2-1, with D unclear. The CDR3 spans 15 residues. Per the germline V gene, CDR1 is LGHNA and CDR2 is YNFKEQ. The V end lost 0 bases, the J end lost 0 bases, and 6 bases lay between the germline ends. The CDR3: CASSQEPSSYNEQFF. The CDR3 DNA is TGTGCCAGCAGCCAAGAGCCCAGCTCCTACAATGAGCAGTTCTTC.

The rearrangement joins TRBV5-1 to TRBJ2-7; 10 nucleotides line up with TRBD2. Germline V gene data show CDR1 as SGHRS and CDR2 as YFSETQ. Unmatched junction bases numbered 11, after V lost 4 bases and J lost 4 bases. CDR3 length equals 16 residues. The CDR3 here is CASSGTLAGALYEQYF. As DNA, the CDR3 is TGCGCCAGCAGCGGGACCCTAGCGGGGGCGTTATACGAGCAGTACTTC.

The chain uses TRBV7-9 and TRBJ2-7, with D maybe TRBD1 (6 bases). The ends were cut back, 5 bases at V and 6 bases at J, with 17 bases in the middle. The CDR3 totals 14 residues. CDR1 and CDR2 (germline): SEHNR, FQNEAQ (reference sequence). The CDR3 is CASSQQGLLSEQYF. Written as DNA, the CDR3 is TGTGCCAGCAGCCAACAGGGTCTACTAAGCGAGCAGTACTTC.

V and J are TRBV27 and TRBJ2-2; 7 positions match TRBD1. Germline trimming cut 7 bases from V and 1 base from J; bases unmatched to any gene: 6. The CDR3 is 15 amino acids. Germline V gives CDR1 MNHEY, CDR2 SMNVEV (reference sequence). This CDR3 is CASTSGTENTGELFF. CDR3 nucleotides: TGTGCCAGCACCTCCGGGACAGAGAACACCGGGGAGCTGTTTTTT.

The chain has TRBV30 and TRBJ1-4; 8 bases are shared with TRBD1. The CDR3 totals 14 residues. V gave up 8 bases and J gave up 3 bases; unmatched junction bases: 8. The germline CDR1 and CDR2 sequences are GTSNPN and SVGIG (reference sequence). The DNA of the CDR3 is TGTGCCGCCTACAGGGGGGACGCTAATGAAAAACTGTTTTTT. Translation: CAAYRGDANEKLFF.

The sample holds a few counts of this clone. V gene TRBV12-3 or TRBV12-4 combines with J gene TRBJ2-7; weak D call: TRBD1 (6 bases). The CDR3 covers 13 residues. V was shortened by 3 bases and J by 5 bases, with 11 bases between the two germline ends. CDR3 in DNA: TGTGCCAGCAGTTTCTTCCAGGGGAACGAGCAGTACTTC. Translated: CASSFFQGNEQYF.

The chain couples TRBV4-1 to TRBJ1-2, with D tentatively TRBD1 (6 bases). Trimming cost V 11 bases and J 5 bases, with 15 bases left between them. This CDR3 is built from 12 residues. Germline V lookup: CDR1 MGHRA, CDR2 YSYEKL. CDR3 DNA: TGCGCCGCCAAGGGGGGTAATTATGGCTACACCTTC. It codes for CAAKGGNYGYTF.

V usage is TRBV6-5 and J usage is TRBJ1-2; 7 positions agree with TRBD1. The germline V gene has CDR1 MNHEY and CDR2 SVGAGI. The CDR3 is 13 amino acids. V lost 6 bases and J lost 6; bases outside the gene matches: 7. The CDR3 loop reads CASRRDRVHGYTF. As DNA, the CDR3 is TGTGCCAGCAGGAGAGACAGGGTCCATGGCTACACCTTC.

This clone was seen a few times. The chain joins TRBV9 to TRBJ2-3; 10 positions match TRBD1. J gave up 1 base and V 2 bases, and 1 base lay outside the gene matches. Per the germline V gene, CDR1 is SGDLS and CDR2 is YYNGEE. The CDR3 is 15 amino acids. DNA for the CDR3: TGTGCCAGCAGCGTGGGGACAGGGGGCACAGATACGCAGTATTTT. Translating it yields CASSVGTGGTDTQYF.

CDR3 loop: CAWSTSSNEQFF. The CDR3 nucleotides are TGTGCCTGGAGTACGTCTAGCAATGAGCAGTTCTTC. V usage is TRBV30 and J usage is TRBJ2-1; no clear D gene. Trimming shortened V by 2 bases and J by 6 bases, and 8 bases separated the two germline ends. The germline CDR1 and CDR2 sequences are GTSNPN and SVGIG (reference sequence). The CDR3 extends over 12 amino acids.

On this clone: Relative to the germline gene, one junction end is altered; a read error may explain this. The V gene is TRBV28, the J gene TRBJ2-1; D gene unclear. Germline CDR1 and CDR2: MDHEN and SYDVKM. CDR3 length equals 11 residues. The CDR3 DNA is TGTGCCAGCAGGTTATACAATGAGCAGTTCTTC. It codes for CASRLYNEQFF.

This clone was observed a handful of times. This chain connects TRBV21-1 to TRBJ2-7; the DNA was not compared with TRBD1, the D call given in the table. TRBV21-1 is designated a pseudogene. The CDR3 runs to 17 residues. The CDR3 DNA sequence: TGTGCCAGCAGCTTACTTTTCTTAGGACATTGGCTCTACGAGCAGTACTTC. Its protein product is CASSLLFLGHWLYEQYF.

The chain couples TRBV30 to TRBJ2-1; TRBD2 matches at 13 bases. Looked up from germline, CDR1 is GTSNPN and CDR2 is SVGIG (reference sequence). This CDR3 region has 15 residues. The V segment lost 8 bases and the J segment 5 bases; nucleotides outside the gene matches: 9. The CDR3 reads CAGSAGLAGNNEQFF. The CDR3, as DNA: TGTGCCGGGTCGGCGGGACTAGCGGGGAACAATGAGCAGTTCTTC.

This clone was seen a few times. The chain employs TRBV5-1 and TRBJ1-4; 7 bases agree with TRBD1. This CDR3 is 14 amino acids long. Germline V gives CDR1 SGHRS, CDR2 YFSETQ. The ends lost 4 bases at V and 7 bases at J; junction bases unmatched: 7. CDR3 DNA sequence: TGCGCCAGCAGCGACGGGACAGTTGGTGAAAAACTGTTTTTT. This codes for CASSDGTVGEKLFF.

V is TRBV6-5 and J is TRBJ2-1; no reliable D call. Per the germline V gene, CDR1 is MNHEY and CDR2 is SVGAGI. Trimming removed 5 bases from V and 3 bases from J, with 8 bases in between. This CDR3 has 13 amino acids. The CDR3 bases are TGTGCCAGCAGTCCGGCCTACTACAATGAGCAGTTCTTC. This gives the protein CASSPAYYNEQFF.

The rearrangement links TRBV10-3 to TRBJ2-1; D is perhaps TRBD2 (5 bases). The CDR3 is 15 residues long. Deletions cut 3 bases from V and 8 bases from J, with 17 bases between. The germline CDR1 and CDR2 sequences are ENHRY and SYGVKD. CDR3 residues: CAISDRSGGGYEQFF. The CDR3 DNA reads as TGTGCCATCAGTGACAGGAGCGGAGGTGGGTATGAGCAGTTCTTC.

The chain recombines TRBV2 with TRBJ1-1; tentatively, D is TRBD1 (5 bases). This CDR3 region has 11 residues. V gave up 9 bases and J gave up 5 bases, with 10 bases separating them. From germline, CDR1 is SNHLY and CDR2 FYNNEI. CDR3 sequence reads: CARTTVTEAFF. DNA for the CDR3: TGTGCCAGGACGACAGTTACTGAAGCTTTCTTT.

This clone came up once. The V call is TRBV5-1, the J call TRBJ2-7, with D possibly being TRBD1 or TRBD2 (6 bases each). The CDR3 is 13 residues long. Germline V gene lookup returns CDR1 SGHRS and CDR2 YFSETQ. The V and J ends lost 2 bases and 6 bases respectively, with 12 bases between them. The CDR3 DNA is TGCGCCAGCAGCTTAGGGGGGAATCGCGAGCAGTACTTC. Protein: CASSLGGNREQYF.

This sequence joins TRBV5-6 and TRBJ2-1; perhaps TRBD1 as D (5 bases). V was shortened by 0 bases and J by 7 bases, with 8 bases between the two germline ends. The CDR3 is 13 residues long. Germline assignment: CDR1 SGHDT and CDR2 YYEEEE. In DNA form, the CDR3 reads TGTGCCAGCAGCTTGGATCAGGGAAATGAGCAGTTCTTC. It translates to CASSLDQGNEQFF.

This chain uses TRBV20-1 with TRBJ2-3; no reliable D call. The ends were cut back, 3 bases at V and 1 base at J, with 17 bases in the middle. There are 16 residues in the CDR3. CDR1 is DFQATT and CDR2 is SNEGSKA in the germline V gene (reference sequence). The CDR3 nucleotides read TGCAGTGCTAGTGGTTGGAGTTTGTTCGGCACAGATACGCAGTATTTT. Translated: CSASGWSLFGTDTQYF.

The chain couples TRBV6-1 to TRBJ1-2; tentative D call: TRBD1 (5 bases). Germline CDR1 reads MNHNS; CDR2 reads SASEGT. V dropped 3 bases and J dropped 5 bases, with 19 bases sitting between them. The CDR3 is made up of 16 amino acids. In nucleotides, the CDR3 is TGTGCCAGCAGTGACCCTTTCAGGGAAGGGGCTTATGGCTACACCTTC. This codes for CASSDPFREGAYGYTF.

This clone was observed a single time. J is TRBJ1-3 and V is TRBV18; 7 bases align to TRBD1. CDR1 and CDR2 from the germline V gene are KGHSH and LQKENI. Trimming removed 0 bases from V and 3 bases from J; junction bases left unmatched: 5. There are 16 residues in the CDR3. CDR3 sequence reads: CASSPPETGIGNTIYF. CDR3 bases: TGTGCCAGCTCACCACCGGAGACAGGGATTGGAAACACCATATATTTT.

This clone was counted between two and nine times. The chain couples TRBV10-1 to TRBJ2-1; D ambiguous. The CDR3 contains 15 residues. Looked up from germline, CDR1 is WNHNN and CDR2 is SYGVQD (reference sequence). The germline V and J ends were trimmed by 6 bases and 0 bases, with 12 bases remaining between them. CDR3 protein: CASSRNWSSYNEQFF. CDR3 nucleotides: TGCGCCAGCAGCCGAAATTGGAGCTCCTACAATGAGCAGTTCTTC.

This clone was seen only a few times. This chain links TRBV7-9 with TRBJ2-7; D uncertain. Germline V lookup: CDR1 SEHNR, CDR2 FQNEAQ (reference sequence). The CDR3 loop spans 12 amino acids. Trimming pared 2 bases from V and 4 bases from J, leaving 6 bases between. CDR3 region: CASSLSDYEQYF. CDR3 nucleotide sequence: TGTGCCAGCAGCTTATCCGATTACGAGCAGTACTTC.

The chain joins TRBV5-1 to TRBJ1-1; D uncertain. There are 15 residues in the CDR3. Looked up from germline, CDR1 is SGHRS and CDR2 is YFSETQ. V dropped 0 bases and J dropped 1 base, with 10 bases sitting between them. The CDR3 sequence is CASSLEGRKNTEAFF. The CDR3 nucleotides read TGCGCCAGCAGCTTGGAGGGCAGGAAGAACACTGAAGCTTTCTTT.

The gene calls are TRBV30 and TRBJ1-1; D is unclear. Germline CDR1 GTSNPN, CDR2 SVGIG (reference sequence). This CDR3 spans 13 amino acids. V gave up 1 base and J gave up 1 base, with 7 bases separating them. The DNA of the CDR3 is TGTGCCTGGAGTGATGCAGGGAACACTGAAGCTTTCTTT. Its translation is CAWSDAGNTEAFF.

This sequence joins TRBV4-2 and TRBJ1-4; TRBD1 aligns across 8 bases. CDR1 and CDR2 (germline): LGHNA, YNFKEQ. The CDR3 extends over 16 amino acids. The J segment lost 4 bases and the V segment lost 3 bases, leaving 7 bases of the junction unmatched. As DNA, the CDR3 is TGTGCCAGCAGCCAGGATGGGACAGGCGATAATGAAAAACTGTTTTTT. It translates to CASSQDGTGDNEKLFF.

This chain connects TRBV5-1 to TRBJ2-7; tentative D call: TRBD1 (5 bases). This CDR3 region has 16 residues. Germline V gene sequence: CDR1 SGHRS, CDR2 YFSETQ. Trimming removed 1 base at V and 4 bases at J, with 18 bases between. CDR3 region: CASSLSHDRGVYEQYF. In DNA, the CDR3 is TGCGCCAGCAGCTTGTCCCACGACAGAGGCGTTTACGAGCAGTACTTC.

The CDR3 loop is CASSLRRSGPNSGNTIYF. For the CDR3, the DNA is TGTGCCAGCAGTCTAAGGAGGTCAGGTCCTAACTCTGGAAACACCATATATTTT. V usage is TRBV7-8 and J usage is TRBJ1-3; D ambiguous. Trimming left V 6 bases short and J 0 bases short, with 21 bases between. The CDR3 runs to 18 residues. The germline V gene encodes CDR1 SGHVS and CDR2 FQNEAQ.

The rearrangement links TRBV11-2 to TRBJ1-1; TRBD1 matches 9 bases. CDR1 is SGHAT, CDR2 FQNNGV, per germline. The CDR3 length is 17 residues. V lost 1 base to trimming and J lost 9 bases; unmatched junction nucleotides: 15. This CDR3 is CASSLVRQGGFTAQAFF. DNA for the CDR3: TGTGCCAGCAGCTTAGTACGACAGGGGGGTTTTACTGCACAAGCTTTCTTT.

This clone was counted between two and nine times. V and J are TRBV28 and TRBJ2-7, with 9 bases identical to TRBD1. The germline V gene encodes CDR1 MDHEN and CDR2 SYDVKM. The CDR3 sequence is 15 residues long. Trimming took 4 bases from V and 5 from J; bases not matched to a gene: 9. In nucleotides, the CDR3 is TGTGCCAGCAGTTCCGCCGGGACAGGGTCGCACGAGCAGTACTTC. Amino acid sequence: CASSSAGTGSHEQYF.

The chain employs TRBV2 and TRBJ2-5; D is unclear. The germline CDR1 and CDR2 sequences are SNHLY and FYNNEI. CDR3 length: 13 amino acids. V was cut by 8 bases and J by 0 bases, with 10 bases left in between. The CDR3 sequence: CASARDHQETQYF. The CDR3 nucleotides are TGTGCCAGCGCCAGAGACCACCAAGAGACCCAGTACTTC.